This TCR beta chain was found in a study of tumor-infiltrating lymphocytes in primary liver carcinoma. This CDR3 has 15 amino acids. Trimming took 0 bases from V and 3 from J, leaving 9 bases between them. Germline lookup yields CDR1 SGHNT and CDR2 YYREEE (reference sequence). Researchers generated TCR beta cDNA from about 530 ng of total RNA, relying on a constant-region primer. Three nested multiplex PCR rounds, a slightly modified ARM-PCR method, built the TCR beta libraries. Primers for the first two PCR rounds were TRBV1-TRBV30 forward primers and a C-beta reverse primer (about 11 cycles per round). Using its own MiXCR run on the multiplex PCR reads, TCRdb lists one record per CDR3 protein. The sample has approximately 300,000 distinct CDR3 sequences, about 62% seen once. Remarks on this clonotype: This may arise from a read error, as a much more abundant clone is one base away.

Blood RNA was derived from unsorted whole blood, and germline DNA was extracted too. The source of this sequence is a man aged 35-49 years with primary liver carcinoma and hepatitis B virus infection. The sequenced sample was peripheral blood. The genes are TRBV5-4 and TRBJ2-2; D uncertain. The CDR3 bases are TGTGCCAGCAGCTTGGCGAATGGTTACACCGGGGAGCTGTTTTTT. It is translated as CASSLANGYTGELFF. The whole variable domain, remainder taken from reference TRBV5-4 and TRBJ2-2, is ETGVTQSPTHLIKTRGQQVTLRCSSQSGHNTVSWYQQALGQGPQFIFQYYREEENGRGNFPPRFSGLQFPNYSSELNVNALELDDSALYLCASSLANGYTGELFFGEGSRLTVL.